These 22 T cell receptor beta chains share one sample of origin, sequenced in a study of shared clonotypes between healthy human individuals. Clones were sequenced by immunoSEQ multiplex PCR, and TCRdb holds only the in-frame ones, with some missing. This sample has over a million clones, with about four fifths found just once. The sequencing input was memory CD4+ T cells from PBMCs. Subset noted: CD45RA-negative fraction. The origin of the receptors is a man between 18 and 29 years old in good health. Some clones in this sample may be carry-over from other donors' samples.

This chain uses TRBV30 with TRBJ2-5; a possible D gene is TRBD1 (5 bases). Germline V lookup: CDR1 GTSNPN, CDR2 SVGIG (reference sequence). Trimming pared 0 bases from V and 5 bases from J, leaving 13 bases between. The CDR3 runs 14 residues. Here the CDR3 DNA reads TGTGCCTGGAGTGTAGGGGTTCTGCGGGAGACCCAGTACTTC. Its protein is CAWSVGVLRETQYF.

The V gene is TRBV28, the J gene TRBJ1-2; D not certain. The V end was cut by 5 bases, the J end by 1 base, with 14 bases between. Germline V lookup: CDR1 MDHEN, CDR2 SYDVKM. The CDR3 has 15 amino acids. The CDR3 loop is CASSQSLGFNYGYTF. The DNA for the CDR3 is TGTGCCAGCAGTCAGAGTCTGGGTTTTAACTATGGCTACACCTTC.

The V and J genes are TRBV18 and TRBJ1-2, with D possibly TRBD1 on 5 matching bases. Germline V gives CDR1 KGHSH, CDR2 LQKENI. The CDR3 is 16 amino acids. Trimming removed 2 bases from V and 5 bases from J, with 18 bases in between. The CDR3 sequence: CASSPSAGLRKYGYTF. The CDR3 nucleotides are TGTGCCAGCTCACCATCGGCAGGGCTCCGTAAATATGGCTACACCTTC.

The chain is built from TRBV19 and TRBJ1-2; the match to TRBD1 covers 10 bases. The CDR3 consists of 11 residues. J gave up 7 bases and V 9 bases, and 2 bases lay outside the gene matches. Germline CDR1 LNHDA, CDR2 SQIVND (reference sequence). The CDR3, as DNA: TGTGCCAGAAGGGACAGGGGTGGCTACACCTTC. Translating gives CARRDRGGYTF. The complete variable domain, with remaining parts taken from reference TRBV19 and TRBJ1-2, reads DGGITQSPKYLFRKEGQNVTLSCEQNLNHDAMYWYRQDPGQGLRLIYYSQIVNDFQKGDIAEGYSVSREKKESFPLTVTSAQKNPTAFYLCARRDRGGYTFGSGTRLTVV.

The CDR3 nucleotides are TGTGCCAGTAACAACAGGGGAAACACTGAAGCTTTCTTT. The encoded protein is CASNNRGNTEAFF. The gene calls are TRBV19 and TRBJ1-1, with 7 bases aligning to TRBD1. From germline, CDR1 is LNHDA and CDR2 SQIVND (reference sequence). This CDR3 is built from 13 residues. Losses at the gene ends were 7 bases for V and 2 bases for J; bases not matched to a gene: 4.

The rearrangement joins TRBV7-8 to TRBJ2-7, with TRBD1 matching 7 bases. Unmatched junction bases numbered 6, after V lost 5 bases and J lost 2 bases. The length of the CDR3 is 14 residues. Per the germline V gene, CDR1 is SGHVS and CDR2 is FQNEAQ. The chain's CDR3 is CASSRQGIPYEQYF. Written as DNA, the CDR3 is TGTGCCAGCAGCCGACAGGGTATCCCCTACGAGCAGTACTTC.

V is TRBV29-1 and J is TRBJ1-6; D is unresolved. Per germline, CDR1 SQVTM and CDR2 ANQGSEA. V was cut by 4 bases and J by 7 bases, with 11 bases left in between. There are 13 residues in the CDR3. CDR3 coding DNA: TGCAGCGTTGGGTGGGGTGGAAATTCACCCCTCCACTTT. It is translated as CSVGWGGNSPLHF.

The rearrangement links TRBV4-2 to TRBJ1-1, with TRBD1 matching over 7 bases. CDR3 length: 14 residues. J gave up 4 bases and V 0 bases, and 2 bases lay outside the gene matches. Per the germline V gene, CDR1 is LGHNA and CDR2 is YNFKEQ. The CDR3 sequence is CASSQEQGITEAFF. The CDR3, as DNA: TGTGCCAGCAGCCAAGAACAGGGGATCACTGAAGCTTTCTTT.

The V call is TRBV19, the J call TRBJ2-7; 8 bases map to TRBD1. With 6 bases clipped from V and 4 bases from J, the junction kept 17 bases outside the gene matches. The CDR3 is 17 amino acids. The germline gives CDR1 LNHDA, CDR2 SQIVND (reference sequence). The CDR3 bases are TGTGCCAGTAGCCAGAATCCGACAGGGGACTTCTCTTACGAGCAGTACTTC. Its translation is CASSQNPTGDFSYEQYF.

V and J are TRBV6-1 and TRBJ1-2; 9 bases are a match to TRBD1. After removal of 4 bases from V and 4 bases from J, the junction contained 10 bases not matched to a gene. CDR1 is MNHNS and CDR2 is SASEGT in the germline V gene. This CDR3 contains 16 residues. The chain's CDR3 is CASSARPGQGLYGYTF. The DNA for the CDR3 is TGTGCCAGCAGTGCGCGACCGGGACAGGGTCTCTATGGCTACACCTTC.

The chain has TRBV2 and TRBJ2-7, with TRBD1 as a possible D gene (6 bases). With 7 bases removed from V and 7 bases from J, the gap between germline ends came to 14 bases. The CDR3 has 12 residues. Germline CDR1 SNHLY, CDR2 FYNNEI. Here the CDR3 DNA reads TGTGCCAGCACCCTGGACAGCGGAGAGCAGTACTTC. As protein: CASTLDSGEQYF.

A note on this clone: Other DNA sequences in this specimen translate into the identical CDR3. This chain joins TRBV5-1 and TRBJ2-3; TRBD2 matches at 11 bases. In germline, CDR1 is SGHRS, CDR2 YFSETQ. CDR3 length equals 16 residues. V shed 4 bases and J 0 bases; nucleotides not matched to a gene: 4. The CDR3 region has the DNA TGCGCCAGCAGCACAGGACTAGCGGGCAGCACAGATACGCAGTATTTT. It codes for CASSTGLAGSTDTQYF.

On this clone itself: Different DNA sequences within this sample yield the same CDR3. The V gene is TRBV27, the J gene TRBJ2-3; D uncertain. V lost 3 bases, J lost 7 bases, and 5 bases lay in between. The length of the CDR3 is 11 residues. Germline CDR1 reads MNHEY; CDR2 reads SMNVEV (reference sequence). Here the CDR3 DNA reads TGTGCCAGCAGTTTCGGCTATACGCAGTATTTT. Translating gives CASSFGYTQYF.

This clone was picked up a small number of times. This sequence joins TRBV5-1 and TRBJ1-3, with TRBD1 identical over 7 bases. This CDR3 comprises 15 residues. V gave up 6 bases and J gave up 0 bases; unmatched junction bases: 6. Per the germline V gene, CDR1 is SGHRS and CDR2 is YFSETQ. The CDR3 region has the DNA TGCGCCAGCAAAACAGGGGAAGCCTCTGGAAACACCATATATTTT. It specifies CASKTGEASGNTIYF.

The V and J genes are TRBV5-1 and TRBJ1-4; no firm D call. V was cut by 0 bases and J by 12 bases, with 12 bases left in between. Germline CDR1 and CDR2: SGHRS and YFSETQ. There are 13 residues in the CDR3. CDR3 in amino acids: CASSLGEGVELFF. CDR3 DNA: TGCGCCAGCAGCTTGGGTGAGGGTGTGGAACTGTTTTTT.

The count of this clone is one. The chain uses TRBV5-1 and TRBJ2-1; TRBD2 matches at 10 bases. This CDR3 region has 16 residues. Germline V gene data show CDR1 as SGHRS and CDR2 as YFSETQ. J was trimmed by 9 bases and V by 0 bases; bases with no gene match: 9. CDR3 nucleotides: TGCGCCAGCAGCTTGGAGATAGCGGGAGGTCGAAGTGAGCAGTTCTTC. This gives the protein CASSLEIAGGRSEQFF. The complete variable domain, with remaining parts taken from reference TRBV5-1 and TRBJ2-1, reads KAGVTQTPRYLIKTRGQQVTLSCSPISGHRSVSWYQQTPGQGLQFLFEYFSETQRNKGNFPGRFSGRQFSNSRSEMNVSTLELGDSALYLCASSLEIAGGRSEQFFGPGTRLTVL.

There are many counts of this clone. This chain joins TRBV5-4 and TRBJ2-3, with 9 bases aligning to TRBD2. The germline V gene encodes CDR1 SGHNT and CDR2 YYREEE (reference sequence). J lost 5 bases, V lost 4 bases, and 11 bases had no gene match. This CDR3 region has 16 residues. The CDR3 DNA follows: TGTGCCAGCAGCCCCCGGTTAGCGGGAGTTGGAGATACGCAGTATTTT. It specifies CASSPRLAGVGDTQYF. Combining the CDR3 with reference TRBV5-4 and TRBJ2-3 gives the whole variable domain ETGVTQSPTHLIKTRGQQVTLRCSSQSGHNTVSWYQQALGQGPQFIFQYYREEENGRGNFPPRFSGLQFPNYSSELNVNALELDDSALYLCASSPRLAGVGDTQYFGPGTRLTVL.

The chain is built from TRBV4-2 and TRBJ2-7; 7 positions agree with TRBD2. Per the germline V gene, CDR1 is LGHNA and CDR2 is YNFKEQ. The CDR3 has 16 amino acids. V trimming: 2 bases; J trimming: 3 bases; junction bases outside the gene matches: 10. In DNA, the CDR3 is TGTGCCAGCAGCCAACGGGGCCGCGGGAGTATCTACGAGCAGTACTTC. This gives the protein CASSQRGRGSIYEQYF.

The chain links TRBV7-3 to TRBJ2-5; TRBD2 agrees at 10 bases. The ends lost 5 bases at V and 9 bases at J; junction bases unmatched: 15. The CDR3 spans 16 residues. Germline CDR1 reads SGHTA; CDR2 reads FQGTGA. The CDR3 DNA follows: TGTGCCAGCAGCCCCCCTAGCGGGAGATATGCAGGGGCCCAGTACTTC. Residues: CASSPPSGRYAGAQYF.

V and J are TRBV10-3 and TRBJ2-5, with 7 nucleotides matching TRBD1. The CDR3 sequence is 16 residues long. With 5 bases clipped from V and 5 bases from J, the junction kept 14 bases outside the gene matches. Germline CDR1 is ENHRY and CDR2 is SYGVKD. The CDR3 spells CAISTQGEGRFETQYF. As DNA, the CDR3 is TGTGCCATCAGTACCCAGGGGGAAGGGCGGTTTGAGACCCAGTACTTC.

The CDR3 DNA reads as TGTGCCAGCAGTTACTCGCGCGTCCGGGACAATGAGCAGTTCTTC. Its translation: CASSYSRVRDNEQFF. This chain links TRBV6-5 with TRBJ2-1; no firm D call. The ends were cut back, 0 bases at V and 5 bases at J, with 11 bases in the middle. The length of the CDR3 is 15 residues. Germline assignment: CDR1 MNHEY and CDR2 SVGAGI.

Of note for this clone: The identical CDR3 is also encoded by other nucleotide sequences in the sample. The rearrangement links TRBV6-5 to TRBJ2-2, with D possibly being TRBD2 (6 bases). V lost 6 bases, J lost 0 bases, and 11 bases lay in between. Looked up from germline, CDR1 is MNHEY and CDR2 is SVGAGI. The CDR3 is 15 residues long. CDR3 nucleotide sequence: TGTGCCAGCAGACCCACGGGGGCGAACACCGGGGAGCTGTTTTTT. It codes for CASRPTGANTGELFF.